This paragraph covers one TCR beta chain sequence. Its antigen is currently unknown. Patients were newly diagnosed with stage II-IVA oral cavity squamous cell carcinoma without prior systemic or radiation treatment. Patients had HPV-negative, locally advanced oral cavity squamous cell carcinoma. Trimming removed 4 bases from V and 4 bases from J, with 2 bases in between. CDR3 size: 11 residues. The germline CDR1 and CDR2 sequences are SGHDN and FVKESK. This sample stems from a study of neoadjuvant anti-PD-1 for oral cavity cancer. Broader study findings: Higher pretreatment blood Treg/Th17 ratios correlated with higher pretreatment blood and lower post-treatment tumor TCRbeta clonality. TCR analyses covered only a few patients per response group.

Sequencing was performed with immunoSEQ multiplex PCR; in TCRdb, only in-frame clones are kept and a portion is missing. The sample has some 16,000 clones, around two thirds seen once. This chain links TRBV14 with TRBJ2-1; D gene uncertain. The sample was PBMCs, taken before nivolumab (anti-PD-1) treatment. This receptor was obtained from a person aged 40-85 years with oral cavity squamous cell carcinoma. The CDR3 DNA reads TGTGCCAGCAGCCTATACAATGAGCAGTTCTTC. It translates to CASSLYNEQFF.